The clone carrying this T cell receptor beta chain was seen only a few times. This record belongs to a study of T-cell reconstitution after alpha-beta-depleted transplantation in children. Germline lookup yields CDR1 MDHEN and CDR2 SYDVKM. The CDR3 sequence is 14 residues long. The V segment lost 6 bases and the J segment 6 bases; nucleotides outside the gene matches: 8. TCRbeta library construction was performed incorporating unique molecular identifiers. TCRdb reprocessed the PCR reads via MiXCR and lists one record per CDR3 protein. Of around 400,000 distinct CDR3 sequences listed, just over 20% were seen once; the top ten hold 3.5% to 4%.

The gene calls are TRBV28 and TRBJ1-2; 9 nucleotides align to TRBD1. This clonotype was obtained from a human donor who donated a stem cell graft to a child with acute myeloid leukemia. The source material was PBMCs from the stem cell graft donor, sampled from the stem cell graft. DNA for the CDR3: TGTGCCAGCAGGGTCCCGGGACAGGGTGATGGCTACACCTTC. Protein sequence: CASRVPGQGDGYTF.